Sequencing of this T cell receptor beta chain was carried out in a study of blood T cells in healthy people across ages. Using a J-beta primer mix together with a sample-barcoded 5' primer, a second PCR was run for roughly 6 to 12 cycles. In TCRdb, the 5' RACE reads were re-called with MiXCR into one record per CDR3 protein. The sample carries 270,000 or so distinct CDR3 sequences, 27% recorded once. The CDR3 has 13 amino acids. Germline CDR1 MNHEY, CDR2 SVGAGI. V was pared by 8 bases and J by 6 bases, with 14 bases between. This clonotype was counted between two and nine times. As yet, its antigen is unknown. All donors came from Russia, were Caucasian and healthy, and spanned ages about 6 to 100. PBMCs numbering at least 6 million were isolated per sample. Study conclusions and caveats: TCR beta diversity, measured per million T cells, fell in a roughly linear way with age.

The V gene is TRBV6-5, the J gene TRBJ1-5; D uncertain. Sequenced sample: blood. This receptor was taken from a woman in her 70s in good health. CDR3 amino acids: CASSPGMSQPQHF. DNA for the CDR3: TGTGCCAGCTCCCCCGGGATGAGTCAGCCCCAGCATTTT.